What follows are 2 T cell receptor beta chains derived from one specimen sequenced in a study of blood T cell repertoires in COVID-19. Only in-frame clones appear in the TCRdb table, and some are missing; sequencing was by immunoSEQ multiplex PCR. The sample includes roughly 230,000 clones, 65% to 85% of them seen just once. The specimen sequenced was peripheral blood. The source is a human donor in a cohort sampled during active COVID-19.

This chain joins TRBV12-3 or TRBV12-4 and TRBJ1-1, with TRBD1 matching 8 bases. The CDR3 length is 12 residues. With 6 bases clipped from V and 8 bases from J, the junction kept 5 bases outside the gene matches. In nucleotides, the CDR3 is TGTGCCAGCAGGAGACAGGGGCCAGAAGCTTTCTTT. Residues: CASRRQGPEAFF.

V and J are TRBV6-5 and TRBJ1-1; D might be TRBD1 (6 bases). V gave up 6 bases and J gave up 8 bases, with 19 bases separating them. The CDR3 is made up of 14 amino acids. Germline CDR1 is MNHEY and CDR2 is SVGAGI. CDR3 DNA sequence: TGTGCCAGCAGCCCCCTACAGGGACGCGGAGAAGCTTTCTTT. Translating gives CASSPLQGRGEAFF.